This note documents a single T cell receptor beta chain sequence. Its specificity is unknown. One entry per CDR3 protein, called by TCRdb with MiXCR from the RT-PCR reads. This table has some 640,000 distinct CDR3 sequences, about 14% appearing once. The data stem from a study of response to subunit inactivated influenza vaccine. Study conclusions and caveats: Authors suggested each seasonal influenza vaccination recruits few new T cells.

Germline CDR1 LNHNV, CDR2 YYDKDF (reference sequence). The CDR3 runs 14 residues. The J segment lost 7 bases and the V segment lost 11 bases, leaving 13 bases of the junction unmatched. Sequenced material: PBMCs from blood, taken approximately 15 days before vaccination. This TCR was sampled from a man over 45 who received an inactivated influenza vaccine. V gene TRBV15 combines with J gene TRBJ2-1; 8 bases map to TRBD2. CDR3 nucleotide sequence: TGTGCCGTTTCAAGGGGTAGCGGGGTTAATGAGCAGTTCTTC. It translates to CAVSRGSGVNEQFF.